A selection of T cell receptor beta chains follows, all from one sample in a study of blood T cell repertoires in COVID-19. Assay used: immunoSEQ multiplex PCR; TCRdb lists only in-frame clones, some missing. The sample comprises 35,000 to 40,000 clones, about 85% of which are singletons, and 29% rests with the top ten. Sequencing was performed on peripheral blood. These receptors were taken from an elderly man with active or convalescent COVID-19. The CDR3 runs from the conserved cysteine through the conserved F or W. D genes are given only for firm matches. Clone size is shown for a subset of rows, as once, few, many or a class of expanded clone.

. . TRBJ1-1 13 TRBV19 TGTGCCAGTAGTGCGACAGTTATTACTGAAGCTTTCTTT CASSATVITEAFF
few . TRBJ1-5 13 TRBV12-3/TRBV12-4 TGTGCCAGCCGCCTGGGCGGCAATCAGCCCCAGCATTTT CASRLGGNQPQHF
few . TRBJ1-1 15 TRBV5-1 TGCGCCAGCAGCCGGAGGACAGCCCAGAACACTGAAGCTTTCTTT CASSRRTAQNTEAFF
. TRBD2 TRBJ2-5 15 TRBV19 TGTGCCAGTCGCGGCAGCGGGGGGTACCAAGAGACCCAGTACTTC CASRGSGGYQETQYF
few . TRBJ2-7 13 TRBV6-1 TGTGCCAGCAGTGAAAGACTGGTTTACGAGCAGTACTTC CASSERLVYEQYF
few . TRBJ1-1 13 TRBV6-5 TGTGCCAGCCGGTTCTCAGGACAAGGTGAAGCTTTCTTT CASRFSGQGEAFF
few TRBD2 TRBJ2-5 15 TRBV28 TGTGCCAGCAGTCATACCGGGACTAGTAGCGCGACCCAGTACTTC CASSHTGTSSATQYF
. TRBD2 TRBJ2-3 17 TRBV4-2 TGTGCCAGCAGCCAAGACCGGCGGGAGGGGGGCACAGATACGCAGTATTTT CASSQDRREGGTDTQYF
once TRBD2 TRBJ2-1 15 TRBV4-2 TGTGCCAGCAGCAGCGGGACTAGCGGGGACAATGAGCAGTTCTTC CASSSGTSGDNEQFF
. TRBD1 TRBJ2-5 11 TRBV5-1 TGCGCCAGCAAAGGGGGCCAGACCCAGTACTTC CASKGGQTQYF
. . TRBJ1-5 15 TRBV19 TGTGCCAGTAGAAAAACAACGAGGCCCAATCAGCCCCAGCATTTT CASRKTTRPNQPQHF
. TRBD1 TRBJ2-3 16 TRBV5-1 TGCGCCAGCAGCCTATCCGGGACAGCACTAACAGATACGCAGTATTTT CASSLSGTALTDTQYF
. TRBD2 TRBJ2-1 16 TRBV5-1 TGCGCCAGCAGCGCCGGCAGCGGGAGGGAGTACAATGAGCAGTTCTTC CASSAGSGREYNEQFF
few TRBD2 TRBJ2-6 18 TRBV7-9 TGTGCCAGCAGCTCAGGACTAGCGGGAGGTTCTGGGGCCAACGTCCTGACTTTC CASSSGLAGGSGANVLTF
. TRBD2 TRBJ2-7 14 TRBV18 TGTGCCAGCTCACCACGGCGGGGGTCCTACGAGCAGTACTTC CASSPRRGSYEQYF
. . TRBJ2-2 14 TRBV11-3 TGTGCCAGCTCTCCCAAGCGGGACACCGGGGAGCTGTTTTTT CASSPKRDTGELFF
. . TRBJ1-2 13 TRBV19 TGTGCCAGTAGTCCGGGACTGAACTATGGCTACACCTTC CASSPGLNYGYTF
. TRBD1 TRBJ1-2 13 TRBV4-3 TGCGCCAGCAGTCGGACAGGGGGGTATGGCTACACCTTC CASSRTGGYGYTF
few TRBD1 TRBJ2-1 16 TRBV9 TGTGCCAGCAGCGTCGGACAGGGAGGTGACTACAATGAGCAGTTCTTC CASSVGQGGDYNEQFF
. TRBD1 TRBJ2-3 15 TRBV19 TGTGCCAGTAGTAGGGGACAGGGGAGCACAGATACGCAGTATTTT CASSRGQGSTDTQYF
. TRBD2 TRBJ2-3 16 TRBV7-2 TGTGCCAGCAGCACACGTAGCGGGAGTCTGACAGATACGCAGTATTTT CASSTRSGSLTDTQYF
. TRBD1 TRBJ1-1 15 TRBV4-3 TGCGCCAGCAGCCTCTGGACAGGGCGGAACACTGAAGCTTTCTTT CASSLWTGRNTEAFF
few . TRBJ2-3 18 TRBV9 TGTGCCAGCAGCGTAGCCCCCCGCGGGGCCCGTAGCACAGATACGCAGTATTTT CASSVAPRGARSTDTQYF
. TRBD2 TRBJ2-7 15 TRBV18 TGTGCCAGCTCACCACCGTTAGCGGGGGGCTACGAGCAGTACTTC CASSPPLAGGYEQYF
once TRBD2 TRBJ2-2 16 TRBV30 TGTGCCTGTCCACCTGGTAGGACTAGCGACACCGGGGAGCTGTTTTTT CACPPGRTSDTGELFF
once TRBD1 TRBJ1-1 18 TRBV10-3 TGTGCCATCAGTGGACATCAAGGGACAGGGCGACTGAACACTGAAGCTTTCTTT CAISGHQGTGRLNTEAFF
. TRBD1 TRBJ1-4 12 TRBV2 TGTGCCAGCAGGACAGGGGCTGAAAAACTGTTTTTT CASRTGAEKLFF
. . TRBJ1-3 15 TRBV9 TGTGCCAGCGGACGCCCTAGCGCACAGGGAAACACCATATATTTT CASGRPSAQGNTIYF
. . TRBJ2-1 16 TRBV4-3 TGCGCCAGCAGCCAAGATCGAGGGCCAAGTTGGGATGAGCAGTTCTTC CASSQDRGPSWDEQFF
. TRBD1 TRBJ2-7 16 TRBV6-1 TGTGCCAGCAGTGAAGCCCTAGGACAGGGGGCCTACGAGCAGTACTTC CASSEALGQGAYEQYF
. . TRBJ2-5 11 TRBV7-2 TGTGCCAGCAGCTCCGAAGAGACCCAGTACTTC CASSSEETQYF
. TRBD1 TRBJ1-2 14 TRBV2 TGTGCCAGCAGGACAGGGCCCGAGGGGTATGGCTACACCTTC CASRTGPEGYGYTF
. . TRBJ1-2 15 TRBV6-1 TGTGCCAGCAGTGAAGAGGTTGGCGGGGGGCGAGGCTACACCTTC CASSEEVGGGRGYTF
. TRBD1 TRBJ1-5 15 TRBV5-8 TGTGCCAGCAGCCTCGGCCAGGGGGCTCGTCAGCCCCAGCATTTT CASSLGQGARQPQHF
few . TRBJ2-3 19 TRBV10-1 TGCGCCAGCAGTGAAGGCGGGGGCCCAAGACATTGGGGGGCAGATACGCAGTATTTT CASSEGGGPRHWGADTQYF
. TRBD2 TRBJ2-3 19 TRBV5-6 TGTGCCAGCAGCCCAGAAATCCGGACTAGCACCTCTAGCACAGATACGCAGTATTTT CASSPEIRTSTSSTDTQYF
. . TRBJ2-2 16 TRBV21-1 TGTGCCAGCAGCAGGGGGACAGACCTACTCACCGGGGAGCTGTTTTTT CASSRGTDLLTGELFF
. . TRBJ1-5 13 TRBV30 TGTGCCTGGGATCGGGGTAGCAATCAGCCCCAGCATTTT CAWDRGSNQPQHF
. . TRBJ1-3 15 TRBV7-2 TGTGCCAGCAGCGAACTAGGGTGGCAGTCGAACACCATATATTTT CASSELGWQSNTIYF
. TRBD2 TRBJ2-3 18 TRBV4-1 TGCGCCAGCAGCAAGGGACTAGCGGGCCCCTTTAGCACAGATACGCAGTATTTT CASSKGLAGPFSTDTQYF
. . TRBJ1-6 14 TRBV5-1 TGCGCCAGCAGCTTGGGCCGGGATAATTCACCCCTCCACTTT CASSLGRDNSPLHF
. . TRBJ2-5 15 TRBV7-2 TGTGCCAGCAGCTTAGATCAGGGAACGCAAGAGACCCAGTACTTC CASSLDQGTQETQYF
. . TRBJ1-3 14 TRBV12-5 TGTGCTAGTGGACCCGGGACATCTGGAAACACCATATATTTT CASGPGTSGNTIYF
. . TRBJ1-5 14 TRBV12-5 TGTGCCCCACCCGGGGGGCTCAGCAATCAGCCCCAGCATTTT CAPPGGLSNQPQHF
. TRBD1 TRBJ2-5 14 TRBV5-1 TGCGCCAGCCGACAGGGGGCGGTTAAAGAGACCCAGTACTTC CASRQGAVKETQYF
. . TRBJ2-7 13 TRBV30 TGTGCCTGGAGTGGACCTACAGGGATTGAGCAGTACTTC CAWSGPTGIEQYF
. TRBD1 TRBJ1-3 16 TRBV4-3 TGCGCCAGCAGCCGAGACAGGGTTGGGGCTGGAAACACCATATATTTT CASSRDRVGAGNTIYF
few . TRBJ2-5 14 TRBV18 TGTGCCAGCTTCACCGATCCGGTCCGGGGGACCCAGTACTTC CASFTDPVRGTQYF
. TRBD2 TRBJ2-3 15 TRBV29-1 TGCAGCGTGGATCGACTAGCGGGGGCCACAGATACGCAGTATTTT CSVDRLAGATDTQYF
. TRBD2 TRBJ2-7 15 TRBV9 TGTGCCAGCAGCGTCACCAGCGGGGGGGTTTACGAGCAGTACTTC CASSVTSGGVYEQYF
once . TRBJ2-2 16 TRBV4-2 TGTGCCAGCAGCCAAGATATAATTCTGAACACCGGGGAGCTGTTTTTT CASSQDIILNTGELFF
. . TRBJ1-1 14 TRBV29-1 TGCAGCGTTGGGCAGGTGATGGCGAACACTGAAGCTTTCTTT CSVGQVMANTEAFF
. TRBD2 TRBJ2-1 16 TRBV4-3 TGCGCCAGCAGCCAAGCCCTAGCGGGGACCTACAATGAGCAGTTCTTC CASSQALAGTYNEQFF
once . TRBJ1-4 14 TRBV2 TGTGCCAGCAGTTTCCACCCACGGGGTGAAAAACTGTTTTTT CASSFHPRGEKLFF
few TRBD1 TRBJ1-3 15 TRBV7-3 TGTGCCAGCAGCCGCCAGACAGGGGCTGGAAACACCATATATTTT CASSRQTGAGNTIYF
. . TRBJ1-5 15 TRBV3-1/TRBV3-2 TGTGCCAGCAGCCGATCCGACAGTCTCAATCAGCCCCAGCATTTT CASSRSDSLNQPQHF
once TRBD2 TRBJ2-3 18 TRBV3-1/TRBV3-2 TGTGCCAGCAGCCAAGTTTGGGGTAGCGGGAGGGACACAGATACGCAGTATTTT CASSQVWGSGRDTDTQYF
few . TRBJ2-3 14 TRBV11-3 TGTGCCAGCAGCTTAGTGGCCAACACAGATACGCAGTATTTT CASSLVANTDTQYF
. TRBD2 TRBJ2-1 15 TRBV4-2 TGTGCCAGCGGCCAAGGACTAGCGGGCCAGGGTGGGCAGTTCTTC CASGQGLAGQGGQFF